These 30 T cell receptor delta chains share one sample of origin, sequenced in a study of gamma-delta chains in newborns, infants, children. With CATT, TCRdb re-called clones from the reads. The repertoire holds approximately 4,000 delta-chain clones, with 44% as singletons. The material was blood, obtained at week 6. The receptors stem from a child who was a newborn, infant or young child, either healthy, febrile or measles-vaccinated (not recorded which).

This clone was seen only once. This chain uses TRDV1 with TRDJ1, with D perhaps matching TRDD2 (7 bases). V was shortened by 0 bases and J by 7 bases, with 24 bases between the two germline ends. The CDR3 sequence is 18 residues long. The germline V gene has CDR1 TSWWSYY and CDR2 QGS. CDR3 region: CALGELFLQEWGFGKLIF. Written as DNA, the CDR3 is TGTGCTCTTGGGGAACTTTTCCTACAGGAGTGGGGGTTTGGTAAACTCATCTTT.

The gene calls are TRDV1 and TRDJ1; possibly TRDD2 for D (7 bases). The germline gives CDR1 TSWWSYY, CDR2 QGS. Trimming cost V 1 base and J 0 bases, with 36 bases left between them. CDR3 length: 24 amino acids. CDR3 in amino acids: CALGERFPTTNLGALSRYTDKLIF. The CDR3 DNA is TGTGCTCTTGGGGAACGTTTTCCTACTACCAACTTGGGGGCCCTCTCAAGGTACACCGATAAACTCATCTTT.

This clone was seen more than once but under ten times. The rearrangement joins TRAV29/DV5 to TRDJ1, with 7 bases fitting TRDD3. The V gene's germline CDR1 is NSMFDY and CDR2 ISSIKDK. The CDR3 totals 17 residues. Trimming cost V 1 base and J 0 bases; bases outside gene matches: 12. In DNA form, the CDR3 reads TGTGCAGCAAGCTTTAAGTGGGGGACTCAGTACACCGATAAACTCATCTTT. It translates to CAASFKWGTQYTDKLIF.

This clone showed up just a few times. In the same sample, other DNA sequences code for this CDR3. The V gene is TRDV1, the J gene TRDJ1; a weak D match, TRDD2 (8 bases). CDR1 and CDR2 from the germline V gene are TSWWSYY and QGS. Trimming removed 1 base at V and 1 base at J, with 22 bases between. This CDR3 spans 19 amino acids. CDR3 sequence reads: CALGEPSYKRDTSTDKLIF. CDR3 in DNA: TGTGCTCTTGGGGAACCTTCCTACAAGAGGGATACCTCCACCGATAAACTCATCTTT.

Of note for this clone: A much bigger clone sits one base away, suggesting this may be a read error. For the CDR3, the DNA is TGTGCTCTTGGGGAACTAAGGCTCCCTAACTGGGGGATACTAACCGATAAACTCACCTTT. As protein: CALGELRLPNWGILTDKLTF. This sequence joins TRDV1 and TRDJ1, with 12 positions matching TRDD3. Germline CDR1 reads TSWWSYY; CDR2 reads QGS. The CDR3 length is 20 residues.

In its sample, this clone was seen once. A far larger clone is a single base away, which makes a read error likely. The rearrangement joins TRDV2 to TRDJ3; 7 bases fit TRDD3. CDR1 and CDR2 from the germline V gene are GEAIGNYY and EKD. The CDR3 contains 17 residues. In nucleotides, the CDR3 is TGTGCCTGTGACACCTGGGGGAGCTCCCGGGACACCCGACAGATGTTTTTC. This sequence encodes CACDTWGSSRDTRQMFF.

The chain couples TRDV2 to TRDJ3, with 7 bases identical to TRDD3. CDR3 length equals 18 residues. The junction had 5 bases not matched to a gene; V was cut back by 0 bases and J by 1 base. The germline V gene encodes CDR1 GEAIGNYY and CDR2 EKD. The CDR3 is CACDTVLGRSWDTRQMFF. The CDR3 region has the DNA TGTGCCTGTGACACCGTACTGGGGAGGTCCTGGGACACCCGACAGATGTTTTTC.

This clone was recorded a few times. The chain combines TRDV1 with TRDJ1; 12 bases are shared with TRDD3. The germline CDR1 and CDR2 sequences are TSWWSYY and QGS. Unmatched junction bases numbered 17, after V lost 5 bases and J lost 4 bases. This CDR3 spans 19 amino acids. The CDR3 nucleotides are TGTGCTCTTGGGCCTCAGCCTTCCTCCTACTGGGGGATACACGATAAACTCATCTTT. Translated, it gives CALGPQPSSYWGIHDKLIF.

This clone occurred a few times. V usage is TRDV1 and J usage is TRDJ1, with no clear D. With 2 bases removed from V and 0 bases from J, the gap between germline ends came to 28 bases. Germline CDR1 reads TSWWSYY; CDR2 reads QGS. The CDR3 runs 21 residues. CDR3 sequence (DNA): TGTGCTCTTGGGGAAGGGCTAGAGGCGGGGTCTCTAGTCCTGTACACCGATAAACTCATCTTT. It translates to CALGEGLEAGSLVLYTDKLIF.

The chain links TRDV1 to TRDJ1; weak D call: TRDD3 (6 bases). The ends were cut back, 4 bases at V and 0 bases at J, with 18 bases in the middle. The V gene's germline CDR1 is TSWWSYY and CDR2 QGS. The CDR3 has 17 residues. The CDR3 DNA reads as TGTGCTCTTGGGGTGACATGGGGGGGACCCCACACCGATAAACTCATCTTT. Amino acid sequence: CALGVTWGGPHTDKLIF.

The chain employs TRDV3 and TRDJ1, with 9 bases matching TRDD3. V gave up 3 bases and J gave up 0 bases; unmatched junction bases: 41. Germline V CDR1 and CDR2: TVYSNPD, GDNSRS (reference sequence). The CDR3 is made up of 26 amino acids. In DNA, the CDR3 is TGTGCCTTACCGCAGACCCTTACGCTGCCAGGGTCAGGGGATACGCGTCGGAGGATGTACACCGATAAACTCATCTTT. Its translation: CALPQTLTLPGSGDTRRRMYTDKLIF.

This rearrangement joins TRDV1 to TRDJ1, with D possibly matching TRDD2 (9 bases). V was shortened by 4 bases and J by 4 bases, with 37 bases between the two germline ends. The CDR3 spans 22 residues. Germline CDR1 reads TSWWSYY; CDR2 reads QGS. Here the CDR3 DNA reads TGTGCTCTTGGGGGCCCCTTCCTACATAATACTAGGGGGGATAATGGACGCGATAAACTCATCTTT. It translates to CALGGPFLHNTRGDNGRDKLIF.

The chain combines TRDV1 with TRDJ1, with 9 bases fitting TRDD3. The CDR3 loop spans 16 amino acids. Trimming removed 1 base from V and 3 bases from J; junction bases left unmatched: 6. CDR1 is TSWWSYY, CDR2 QGS, per germline. For the CDR3, the DNA is TGTGCTCTTGGGGAACCGAAGGGGGGATACTCCGATAAACTCATCTTT. Residues: CALGEPKGGYSDKLIF.

V and J are TRDV2 and TRDJ1, with TRDD3 matching 9 bases. The junction had 13 bases not matched to a gene; V was cut back by 3 bases and J by 0 bases. There are 18 residues in the CDR3. Germline V lookup: CDR1 GEAIGNYY, CDR2 EKD. This CDR3 reads CACDPVLGDPPYTDKLIF. CDR3 bases: TGTGCCTGTGACCCAGTACTGGGGGACCCCCCCTACACCGATAAACTCATCTTT.

By proportion, this clone is medium-sized (0.01 to 0.1%). The chain combines TRAV29/DV5 with TRDJ3; D uncertain. Germline V gene lookup returns CDR1 NSMFDY and CDR2 ISSIKDK. CDR3 length equals 20 residues. Between the trimmed V and J ends, which lost 0 bases and 2 bases, there was a span of 21 bases. The CDR3 region is CAASAGNPNLQTWDTRQMFF. CDR3 sequence (DNA): TGTGCAGCAAGCGCCGGGAATCCGAATCTTCAAACCTGGGACACCCGACAGATGTTTTTC.

CDR3 residues: CALGPSEEKRVLGDYPDKLIF. In nucleotides, the CDR3 is TGTGCCTTAGGGCCTTCCGAGGAAAAAAGGGTACTGGGGGACTACCCCGATAAACTCATCTTT. This chain joins TRDV3 and TRDJ1, with 9 nucleotides matching TRDD3. Trimming removed 3 bases from V and 3 bases from J; junction bases left unmatched: 29. The CDR3 contains 21 residues. Germline CDR1 reads TVYSNPD; CDR2 reads GDNSRS (reference sequence).

The chain joins TRDV3 to TRDJ1; 9 nucleotides match TRDD3. The germline CDR1 and CDR2 sequences are TVYSNPD and GDNSRS (reference sequence). CDR3 size: 19 residues. The J segment lost 0 bases and the V segment lost 1 base, leaving 18 bases of the junction unmatched. The DNA for the CDR3 is TGTGCCTTTATGGGCCTAAAGGGGACTGGGGATACGTACACCGATAAACTCATCTTT. It yields the protein CAFMGLKGTGDTYTDKLIF.

In regard to this clone: A single base separates this from a much larger clone, so it may be a read error. The V gene is TRDV2, the J gene TRDJ2; a possible D gene is TRDD3 (5 bases). V was cut by 3 bases and J by 1 base, with 23 bases left in between. The V gene's germline CDR1 is GEAIGNYY and CDR2 EKD. CDR3 size: 19 residues. In nucleotides, the CDR3 is TGTGCCTGTGACCTTGTACTGGAGGGACACAAGGGTTTGACAGCACAACTCTTCTTT. This sequence encodes CACDLVLEGHKGLTAQLFF.

This clone was detected only a few times. The J gene is TRDJ1, the V gene TRDV2; TRDD3 matches 7 bases. With V trimmed by 3 bases and J by 7 bases, 13 bases remained unmatched. The germline CDR1 and CDR2 sequences are GEAIGNYY and EKD. The CDR3 is 15 amino acids. The CDR3 nucleotides are TGTGCCTGTGACGGACGGGGGATCACCTCCGGTAAACTCATCTTT. Protein sequence: CACDGRGITSGKLIF.

This clone occurred a few times. V gene TRDV2 combines with J gene TRDJ3, with D tentatively TRDD3 (6 bases). Germline V lookup: CDR1 GEAIGNYY, CDR2 EKD. V shed 2 bases and J shed 0 bases, with 16 bases lying between them. This CDR3 is built from 19 residues. The CDR3 region has the DNA TGTGCCTGTGACATACTGGCTCTGGGGCGCTCCTGGGACACCCGACAGATGTTTTTC. It codes for CACDILALGRSWDTRQMFF.

Remarks on this clone: The junction and the germline gene differ at one end; a read error may be behind it. CDR3 residues: CACDTILGIPGSWGTRQMFF. The CDR3 bases are TGTGCCTGTGACACGATCTTGGGGATACCGGGCTCCTGGGGCACCCGACAGATGTTTTTC. The chain is built from TRDV2 and TRDJ3; 8 bases line up with TRDD3. Germline loops: CDR1 GEAIGNYY, CDR2 EKD. The CDR3 consists of 20 residues.

This clone was observed a few times. The chain joins TRDV3 to TRDJ1; either TRDD2 or TRDD3 may fit D (7 bases each). The CDR3 is made up of 17 amino acids. Germline V CDR1 and CDR2: TVYSNPD, GDNSRS (reference sequence). Between the trimmed V and J ends, which lost 1 base and 0 bases, there was a span of 21 bases. CDR3 DNA sequence: TGTGCCTTTAAATTCCTACAGGGATACCCTAACACCGATAAACTCATCTTT. As protein: CAFKFLQGYPNTDKLIF.

To note about this clone: The sample holds other DNA sequences that translate to the same CDR3. The gene calls are TRDV1 and TRDJ1; the match to TRDD3 covers 10 bases. The CDR3 spans 16 residues. Germline V lookup: CDR1 TSWWSYY, CDR2 QGS. Trimming took 5 bases from V and 7 from J; bases not matched to a gene: 13. CDR3: CALGNRLLGDRAKLIF. The CDR3 DNA reads as TGTGCTCTTGGGAACAGACTCCTGGGGGATAGAGCTAAACTCATCTTT.

The rearrangement links TRDV1 to TRDJ1; TRDD3 aligns across 11 bases. The CDR3 sequence is 18 residues long. The germline gives CDR1 TSWWSYY, CDR2 QGS. Germline trimming cut 0 bases from V and 8 bases from J; bases unmatched to any gene: 14. CDR3 sequence: CALGELSVLGDKSPKLIF. In nucleotides, the CDR3 is TGTGCTCTTGGGGAACTCTCGGTACTGGGGGATAAGTCTCCAAAACTCATCTTT.

The chain uses TRDV1 and TRDJ1; 10 bases are shared with TRDD3. With 1 base clipped from V and 3 bases from J, the junction kept 20 bases outside the gene matches. The CDR3 covers 21 residues. Germline values: CDR1 TSWWSYY, CDR2 QGS. CDR3 coding DNA: TGTGCTCTTGGGGAACATTATTATTATCAAGTACTGGGGGATCGGGCCGATAAACTCATCTTT. Its translation: CALGEHYYYQVLGDRADKLIF.

V and J are TRDV2 and TRDJ3, with 7 bases that match TRDD3. Trimming removed 0 bases from V and 0 bases from J; junction bases left unmatched: 16. The CDR3 consists of 22 residues. CDR1 is GEAIGNYY and CDR2 is EKD in the germline V gene. CDR3 residues: CACDTVGRNWGTSSWDTRQMFF. The CDR3 coding sequence is TGTGCCTGTGACACCGTTGGTCGGAATTGGGGGACCAGCTCCTGGGACACCCGACAGATGTTTTTC.

Regarding this clone: At one end the junction does not follow the germline gene, possibly because of a read error. The V call is TRDV1, the J call TRDJ1; 13 bases match TRDD3. The CDR3 covers 17 residues. Germline CDR1 is TSWWSYY and CDR2 is QGS. The CDR3 reads CALGESPVLGDTNKPIF. The CDR3, as DNA: TGTGCTCTTGGGGAATCCCCGGTACTGGGGGATACGAATAAACCCATCTTT.

Remarks on this clone: It may be a read error: a sequence one base away is much more abundant. Other DNA sequences in this specimen translate into the identical CDR3. This rearrangement joins TRAV29/DV5 to TRDJ3, with 12 nucleotides matching TRDD3. CDR1 and CDR2 (germline): NSMFDY, ISSIKDK. This CDR3 has 21 amino acids. CDR3 bases: TGTGCTGCAAGCGCGTCCTGGGGGATACGCAACCACTCCTGGGACACCCGACAGATGTTTTTC. Its protein product is CAASASWGIRNHSWDTRQMFF.

Worth noting for this clone: A clone one base away is much larger, so this may be a read error. This sequence joins TRDV1 and TRDJ1; 8 nucleotides match TRDD3. Unmatched junction bases numbered 15, after V lost 0 bases and J lost 0 bases. This CDR3 has 20 amino acids. The germline CDR1 and CDR2 sequences are TSWWSYY and QGS. The CDR3 loop is CALGELANASLGDYTDKLIF. The CDR3 DNA reads TGTGCTCTTGGGGAACTAGCCAATGCATCCCTGGGGGACTACACCGATAAACTCATCTTT.

Regarding this clone: A much larger clonotype is one base distant, so this may be a read error. Other nucleotide sequences in the sample specify the same CDR3. The chain is built from TRDV2 and TRDJ1; 12 nucleotides match TRDD3. There are 20 residues in the CDR3. J was trimmed by 8 bases and V by 7 bases; bases with no gene match: 28. CDR1 is GEAIGNYY, CDR2 EKD, per germline. The CDR3 sequence is CACDPIPDGLGDTRGKKLIF. CDR3 coding DNA: TGTGCCTGCGACCCTATTCCGGATGGTCTGGGGGATACGCGGGGGAAGAAACTCATCTTT.